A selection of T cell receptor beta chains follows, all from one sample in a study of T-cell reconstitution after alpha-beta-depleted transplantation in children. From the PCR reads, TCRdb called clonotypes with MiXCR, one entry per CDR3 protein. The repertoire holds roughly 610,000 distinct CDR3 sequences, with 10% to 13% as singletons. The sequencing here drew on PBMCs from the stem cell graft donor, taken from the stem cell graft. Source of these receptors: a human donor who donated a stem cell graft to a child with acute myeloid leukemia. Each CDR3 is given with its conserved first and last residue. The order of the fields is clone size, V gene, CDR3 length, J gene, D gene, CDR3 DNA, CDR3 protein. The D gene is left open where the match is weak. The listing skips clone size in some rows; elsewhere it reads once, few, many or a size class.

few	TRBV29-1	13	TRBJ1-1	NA	TGCAGCGCTGACAGCCCTACGAGCCCTGAAGCTTTCTTT	CSADSPTSPEAFF
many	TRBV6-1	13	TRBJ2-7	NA	TGTGCCATCGGAAGGACAGTGGATTACGAGCAGTACTTC	CAIGRTVDYEQYF
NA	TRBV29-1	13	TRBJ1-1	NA	TGCAGCGCGCCTTTAACTCGGAACACTGAAGCTTTCTTT	CSAPLTRNTEAFF
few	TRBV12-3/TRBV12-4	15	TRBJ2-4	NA	TGTGCCAGCAGTAGATGGACCCTAGCCAAAAACATTCAGTACTTC	CASSRWTLAKNIQYF
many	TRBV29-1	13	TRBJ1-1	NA	TGCAGCGTTGTACAGGGCGGGAACACTGAAGCTTTCTTT	CSVVQGGNTEAFF
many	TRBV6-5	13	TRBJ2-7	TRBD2	TGTGCCAGCAGAACAAGCGGGAGGGGCGAGCAGTACTTC	CASRTSGRGEQYF
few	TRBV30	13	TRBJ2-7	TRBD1	TGTGCCTGGAGTGCCTACAGGGGGCACGAGCAGTACTTC	CAWSAYRGHEQYF
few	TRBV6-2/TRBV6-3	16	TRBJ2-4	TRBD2	TGTGCCAGCAGCCAGGGACTAGCCCTAGCCAAAAACATTCAGTACTTC	CASSQGLALAKNIQYF
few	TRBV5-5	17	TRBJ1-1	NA	TGTGCCAGCAGCTTGAGCCGTGTGGGGGTGATGAACACTGAAGCTTTCTTT	CASSLSRVGVMNTEAFF
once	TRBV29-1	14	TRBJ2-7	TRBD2	TGCAGCGCTTCAGGGGCTAGCGGGAGTGGGGAGCAGTACTTC	CSASGASGSGEQYF
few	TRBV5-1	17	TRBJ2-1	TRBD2	TGCGCCAGCAGCTTGAACTTAGCGGGAGCGCTGGGAAATGAGCAGTTCTTC	CASSLNLAGALGNEQFF
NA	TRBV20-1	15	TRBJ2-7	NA	TGCAGTGCTAGAGAAGGGAATACAGTAGCCTACGAGCAGTACTTC	CSAREGNTVAYEQYF
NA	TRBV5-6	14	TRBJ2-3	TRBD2	TGTGCCAGCAGCAAGCGGGAGGGCCAATCGACGCAGTATTTT	CASSKREGQSTQYF
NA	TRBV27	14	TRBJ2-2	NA	TGTGCCAGCAGTTTGTTACAGACCACCGGGGAGCTGTTTTTT	CASSLLQTTGELFF
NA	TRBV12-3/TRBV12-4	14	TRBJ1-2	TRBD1	TGTGCCAGCAGACGCTCGCAGGGGGCGCCCGGCTACACCTTC	CASRRSQGAPGYTF
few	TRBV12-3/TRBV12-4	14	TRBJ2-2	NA	TGTGCCAGCAGTTTAGGGTTTGGCACCGGGGAGCTGTTTTTT	CASSLGFGTGELFF
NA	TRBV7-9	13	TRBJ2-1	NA	TGTGCCAGCAGCCACGGACCGGGCAATGAGCAGTTCTTC	CASSHGPGNEQFF
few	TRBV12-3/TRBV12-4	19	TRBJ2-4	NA	TGTGCCAGCAGTCCCCGCTCAGGGAGGCTAGCGTTAGCCAAAAACATTCAGTACTTC	CASSPRSGRLALAKNIQYF
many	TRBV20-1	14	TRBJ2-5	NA	TGCAGTGCTAGAGAAGAGGGAGTAGTGGAGACCCAGTACTTC	CSAREEGVVETQYF
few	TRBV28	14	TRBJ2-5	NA	TGTGCCAGCAGTCTCCCTGGGGGGAGTGAGACCCAGTACTTC	CASSLPGGSETQYF
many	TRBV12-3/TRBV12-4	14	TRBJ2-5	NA	TGTGCCAGCAGGACGGACACCCATCAAGAGACCCAGTACTTC	CASRTDTHQETQYF
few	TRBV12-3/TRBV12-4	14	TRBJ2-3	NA	TGTGCCAGCAGTTCCGCGTCCGGCACAGATACGCAGTATTTT	CASSSASGTDTQYF
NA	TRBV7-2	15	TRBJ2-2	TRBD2	TGTGCCAGCAGCCCGTGGACTAGCGTAACCGGGGAGCTGTTTTTT	CASSPWTSVTGELFF
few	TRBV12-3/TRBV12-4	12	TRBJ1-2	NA	TGTGCCAGCAGTCTCACTCTCAACGGCTACACCTTC	CASSLTLNGYTF
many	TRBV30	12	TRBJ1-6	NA	TGTGCCTGGAATCGGGCAGCCTCACCCCTCCACTTT	CAWNRAASPLHF
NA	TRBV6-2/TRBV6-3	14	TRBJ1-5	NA	TGTGCCAGCAGCTATGACCGGGGGAATCAGCCCCAGCATTTT	CASSYDRGNQPQHF
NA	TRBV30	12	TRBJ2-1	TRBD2	TGTGCCTGGACTAGCGGGAGGAATGAGCAGTTCTTC	CAWTSGRNEQFF
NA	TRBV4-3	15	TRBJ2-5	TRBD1	TGCGCCAGCAGCCAAGATACAGGGGTGAGGGAGACCCAGTACTTC	CASSQDTGVRETQYF
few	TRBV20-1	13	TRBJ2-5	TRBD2	TGCAGTGCGAGCAGCGGGAGGGAAGAGACCCAGTACTTC	CSASSGREETQYF